This T cell receptor (beta chain) was observed in a study of T cell responses to AZD1222 COVID-19 vaccine. This clone was counted once. Antigen specificity is unknown. Using immunoSEQ multiplex PCR, the repertoire was profiled, and TCRdb retains in-frame clones only, with some absent. The table records roughly 150,000 clones, around 90% of them present only once. Points from the study as a whole: Unmutated variant regions reportedly attract nearly half of all spike-specific TCRs. Clonal diversity may have been underestimated, and the donors were mostly white British, with more females than males. Baseline antibody screening turned up just a handful of seropositive AZD1222 recipients.

Second doses were pooled across both intervals (about 4 or about 12 weeks). Germline CDR1 reads GTSNPN; CDR2 reads SVGIG (reference sequence). V shed 1 base and J 6 bases; nucleotides not matched to a gene: 20. The CDR3 spans 19 residues. This chain joins TRBV30 and TRBJ1-5; 8 bases are shared with TRBD1. The sample consisted of peripheral blood, taken 28 days after the second AZD1222 dose. The sequence was obtained from an adult who received the AZD1222 COVID-19 vaccine. Here the CDR3 reads CAWSAHRTGLLGIGQPQHF. DNA of the CDR3: TGTGCCTGGAGTGCCCACAGGACAGGGCTTCTTGGAATCGGTCAGCCCCAGCATTTT.